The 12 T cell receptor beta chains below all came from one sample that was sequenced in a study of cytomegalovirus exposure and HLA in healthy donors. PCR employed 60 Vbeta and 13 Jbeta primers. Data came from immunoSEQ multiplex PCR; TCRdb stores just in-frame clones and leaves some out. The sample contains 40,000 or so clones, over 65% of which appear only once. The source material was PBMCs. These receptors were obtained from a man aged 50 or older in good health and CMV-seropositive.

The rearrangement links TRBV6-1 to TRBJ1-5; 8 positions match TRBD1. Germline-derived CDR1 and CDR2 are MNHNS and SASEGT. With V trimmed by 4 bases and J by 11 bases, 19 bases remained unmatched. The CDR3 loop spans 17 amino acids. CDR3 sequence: CASSAQTGALSNPAQHF. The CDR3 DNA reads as TGTGCCAGCAGTGCTCAGACAGGGGCCCTCTCCAATCCGGCCCAGCATTTT.

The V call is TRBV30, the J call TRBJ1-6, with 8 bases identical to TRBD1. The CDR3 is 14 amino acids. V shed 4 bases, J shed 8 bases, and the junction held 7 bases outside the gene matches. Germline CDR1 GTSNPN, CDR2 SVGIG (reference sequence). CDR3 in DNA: TGTGCCTGGATGGACAGGGACTTTTATTCACCCCTCCACTTT. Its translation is CAWMDRDFYSPLHF.

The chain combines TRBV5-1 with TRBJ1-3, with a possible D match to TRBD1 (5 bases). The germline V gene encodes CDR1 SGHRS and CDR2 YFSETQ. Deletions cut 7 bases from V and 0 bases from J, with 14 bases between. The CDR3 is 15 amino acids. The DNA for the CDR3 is TGCGCCAGCCACCCACAGGCCAGCTCTGGAAACACCATATATTTT. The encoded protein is CASHPQASSGNTIYF.

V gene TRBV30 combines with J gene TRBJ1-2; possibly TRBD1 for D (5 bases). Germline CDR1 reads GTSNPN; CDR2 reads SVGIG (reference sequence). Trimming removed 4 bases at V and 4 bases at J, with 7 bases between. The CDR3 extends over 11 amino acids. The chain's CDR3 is CAWNGGYGYTF. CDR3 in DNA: TGTGCCTGGAACGGGGGCTATGGCTACACCTTC.

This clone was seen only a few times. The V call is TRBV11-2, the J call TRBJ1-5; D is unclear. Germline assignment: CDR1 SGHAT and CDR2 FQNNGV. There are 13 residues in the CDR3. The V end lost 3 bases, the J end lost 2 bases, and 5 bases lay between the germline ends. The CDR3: CASSFTGNQPQHF. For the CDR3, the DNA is TGTGCCAGCAGCTTTACAGGCAATCAGCCCCAGCATTTT.

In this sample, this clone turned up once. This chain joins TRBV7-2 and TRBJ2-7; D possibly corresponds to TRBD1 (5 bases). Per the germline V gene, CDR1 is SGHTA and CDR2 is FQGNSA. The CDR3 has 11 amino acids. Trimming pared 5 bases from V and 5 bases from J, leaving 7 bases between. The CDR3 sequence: CASSQGDEQYF. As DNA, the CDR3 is TGTGCCAGCAGCCAAGGGGACGAGCAGTACTTC.

For the CDR3, the DNA is TGTGCCAGCAGTTGGTTGGGGGGGGCTGGACACTACGAGCAGTACTTC. Translation gives CASSWLGGAGHYEQYF. The V call is TRBV28, the J call TRBJ2-7; D may be TRBD2 (7 bases). V was trimmed by 4 bases and J by 3 bases, leaving 19 bases between them. This CDR3 has 16 amino acids. Germline V CDR1 and CDR2: MDHEN, SYDVKM.

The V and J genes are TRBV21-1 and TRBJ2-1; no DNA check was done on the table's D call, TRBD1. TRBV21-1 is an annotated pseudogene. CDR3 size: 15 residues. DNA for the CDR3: TGTGCCAGCAGCAAAGGGACAGGGATCTACAATGAGCAGTTCTTC. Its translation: CASSKGTGIYNEQFF.

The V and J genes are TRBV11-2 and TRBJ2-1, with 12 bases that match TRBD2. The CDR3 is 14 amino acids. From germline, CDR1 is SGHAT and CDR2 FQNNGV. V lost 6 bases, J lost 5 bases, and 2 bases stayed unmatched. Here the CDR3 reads CASSRTSGDNEQFF. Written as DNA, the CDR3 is TGTGCCAGCAGTCGGACTAGCGGGGACAATGAGCAGTTCTTC.

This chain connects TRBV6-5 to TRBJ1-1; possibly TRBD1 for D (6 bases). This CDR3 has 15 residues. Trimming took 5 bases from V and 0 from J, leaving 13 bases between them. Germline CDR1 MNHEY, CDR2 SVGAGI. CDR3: CASSKETGLNTEAFF. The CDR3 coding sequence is TGTGCCAGCAGTAAAGAAACAGGGCTGAACACTGAAGCTTTCTTT.

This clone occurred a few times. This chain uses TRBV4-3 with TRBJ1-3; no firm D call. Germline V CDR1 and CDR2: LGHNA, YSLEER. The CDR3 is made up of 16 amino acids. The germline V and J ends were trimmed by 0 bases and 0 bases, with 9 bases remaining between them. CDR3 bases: TGCGCCAGCAGCCAAGATCGGGTGCACTCTGGAAACACCATATATTTT. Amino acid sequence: CASSQDRVHSGNTIYF.

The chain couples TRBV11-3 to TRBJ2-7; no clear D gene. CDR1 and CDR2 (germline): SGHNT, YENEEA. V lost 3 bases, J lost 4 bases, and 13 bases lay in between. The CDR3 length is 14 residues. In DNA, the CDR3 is TGTGCCAGCAGCTTGACGACGTCGACTTACGAGCAGTACTTC. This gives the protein CASSLTTSTYEQYF.